This TCR beta chain emerged from a study of cytomegalovirus exposure and HLA in healthy donors. Broader study findings: Generally TCR sequences proved uncommon, though certain public TCRs appeared in numerous donors. In a later analysis, 15,000 to 20,000 TCR beta sequences were associated with HLA alleles at 0.05 false discovery rate. A link between a missense DCLRE1C variant and TCR beta V- and J-gene trimming emerged from a later analysis.

Researchers ran the PCR with 60 Vbeta and 13 Jbeta primers. In the authors' workflow: In a later analysis, approximately 80 million unique TCR beta chains included roughly 11 million shared by two or more donors. The data were produced by immunoSEQ multiplex PCR, yet TCRdb's version contains in-frame clones alone and is incomplete. The DNA was the basis for D and trimming; V, J and clone size are from that table. The sample has approximately 77,000 clones; about 76% are singletons. Trimming removed 6 bases from V and 3 bases from J; junction bases left unmatched: 4. CDR3 length equals 15 residues. Germline lookup yields CDR1 KGHSH and CDR2 LQKENI. As concerns this clone: What it recognizes is unknown.

The specimen sequenced was PBMCs. The sequence was obtained from a male donor in good health and CMV-seropositive. The chain couples TRBV18 to TRBJ2-1; 11 bases are shared with TRBD2. The DNA of the CDR3 is TGTGCCAGCTCCAAGGGACTAGCGGACTACAATGAGCAGTTCTTC. It specifies CASSKGLADYNEQFF.